This T cell receptor beta chain was identified during a study of shared clonotypes between healthy human individuals. Using immunoSEQ multiplex PCR, the repertoire was profiled, and TCRdb retains in-frame clones only, with some absent. The sample has about 2.3 million clones, around 93% seen once; the top ten hold approximately 0.4%. CDR3 length: 14 amino acids. The V gene lost 2 bases and the J gene lost 2 bases, with 9 bases spanning the gap. Looked up from germline, CDR1 is SGHVS and CDR2 is FQNEAQ. The chain joins TRBV7-8 to TRBJ1-2; D not resolved. Sequences were obtained from naive CD4+ T cells from PBMCs. Regarding subset: CD45RA+ positively selected. The source is a man between 18 and 35 years old in good health. Some clones in this sample may be carry-over from other donors' samples. The CDR3 sequence is CASSLMPANYGYTF. CDR3 nucleotides: TGTGCCAGCAGCTTAATGCCGGCCAACTATGGCTACACCTTC.